The 27 T cell receptor beta chains below all came from one sample that was sequenced in a study of spatial heterogeneity in lung cancer (dated by TCRdb to between 2018 and 2021). Here is what the overall study found, with its caveats: The number of expanded intratumoral alpha and beta TCRs correlated with the tumor nonsynonymous mutation count.

No antigens are known for them. In light of the paper, this sample's time point label describes: sample taken at primary tumor resection. Library preparation used 5' RACE. The data were produced on a NextSeq 500. Using fastp at Q25 and MiXCR, TCRdb reprocessed the public reads and kept productive beta chains. Rows are combined by CDR3 protein, so each entry shows the most common genes and DNA. The sample data list around 18,000 distinct CDR3 sequences, and 5.8% of these were observed just once. Under 13% of the sample is taken by the ten largest. The sample here was lung tumor tissue, taken at surgery. The receptors come from a female donor with early-stage non-small cell lung cancer.

In this sample, this clonotype turned up many times. The size of this beta chain means little, since it is a stray read in a library made for alpha chains. The rearrangement links TRBV3-1 to TRBJ2-1; D is uncertain. CDR1 and CDR2 from the germline V gene are LGHDT and YNNKEL (reference sequence). The V end lost 0 bases, the J end lost 9 bases, and 3 bases lay between the germline ends. The CDR3 is 11 amino acids. CDR3 sequence reads: CASSQDFEQFF. In DNA, the CDR3 is TGTGCCAGCAGCCAAGATTTTGAGCAGTTCTTC.

Many counts were recorded for this clonotype. This beta chain is a stray read from a library made for alpha chains; its abundance is not meaningful. This chain connects TRBV27 to TRBJ2-6; 8 bases fit TRBD1. The CDR3 is 15 amino acids. CDR1 and CDR2 (germline): MNHEY, SMNVEV (reference sequence). Trimming took 9 bases from V and 2 from J; bases not matched to a gene: 6. CDR3 nucleotides: TGTGCCAGTAGCCGGACAGGGCCTGGGGCCAACGTCCTGACTTTC. This encodes CASSRTGPGANVLTF.

This clonotype was seen repeatedly, ten times or more. This beta chain represents an off-target read in a library built for alpha chains; its size is of limited meaning. The V and J genes are TRBV14 and TRBJ2-2; 13 nucleotides line up with TRBD2. Trimming removed 5 bases from V and 4 bases from J; junction bases left unmatched: 4. This CDR3 has 16 amino acids. Germline CDR1 is SGHDN and CDR2 is FVKESK. CDR3 nucleotides: TGTGCCAGCAGCTTTCGGACTAGCGGGAGCACCGGGGAGCTGTTTTTT. Amino acid sequence: CASSFRTSGSTGELFF. Full variable domain (rest looked up from reference TRBV14 and TRBJ2-2): EAGVTQFPSHSVIEKGQTVTLRCDPISGHDNLYWYRRVMGKEIKFLLHFVKESKQDESGMPNNRFLAERTGGTYSTLKVQPAELEDSGVYFCASSFRTSGSTGELFFGEGSRLTVL.

This clonotype was seen repeatedly, ten times or more. A library made for alpha chains picked up this beta chain off target, so its size means little. The chain employs TRBV6-2 or TRBV6-3 and TRBJ2-2; D may match TRBD1 or TRBD2 (5 bases each). CDR3 size: 15 residues. Deletions cut 7 bases from V and 3 bases from J, with 15 bases between. Per germline, CDR1 MNHEY and CDR2 SVGEGT. CDR3 coding DNA: TGTGCCAGCACCTCGGTGGGGGAGTACACCGGGGAGCTGTTTTTT. It codes for CASTSVGEYTGELFF.

There are many counts of this clonotype. This beta chain is an unintended read in a library built for alpha chains; its size means little. The gene calls are TRBV12-3 or TRBV12-4 and TRBJ2-2; 8 nucleotides match TRBD2. The CDR3 consists of 15 residues. Trimming removed 3 bases from V and 1 base from J; junction bases left unmatched: 1. As DNA, the CDR3 is TGTGCCAGCAGTTTTACTAGCGGGAACACCGGGGAGCTGTTTTTT. It codes for CASSFTSGNTGELFF.

This clonotype has a count of ten or more. A library prepared for alpha chains yielded this beta chain as an off-target read; its size is of little meaning. The chain uses TRBV28 and TRBJ2-2; D is perhaps TRBD1 (5 bases). Trimming stripped 10 bases from V and 0 bases from J, with 9 bases between. Germline V gene data show CDR1 as MDHEN and CDR2 as SYDVKM. The CDR3 length is 13 residues. CDR3 bases: TGTGCCACCGACAGTACGAACACCGGGGAGCTGTTTTTT. Translation: CATDSTNTGELFF.

This clonotype was counted only a few times. The library was designed around alpha chains, so this beta chain is a stray read whose abundance carries little weight. The chain combines TRBV7-6 with TRBJ2-7; perhaps D is TRBD1 or TRBD2 (6 bases each). The length of the CDR3 is 13 residues. Trimming pared 5 bases from V and 4 bases from J, leaving 12 bases between. Germline assignment: CDR1 SGHVS and CDR2 FNYEAQ. The chain's CDR3 is CASSAGQQYEQYF. DNA for the CDR3: TGTGCCAGCAGCGCGGGACAACAATACGAGCAGTACTTC.

This clonotype was seen many times. A library prepared for alpha chains yielded this beta chain as an off-target read; its size is of little meaning. This chain uses TRBV11-2 with TRBJ2-3; D ambiguous. Trimming took 5 bases from V and 6 from J, leaving 18 bases between them. Germline V lookup: CDR1 SGHAT, CDR2 FQNNGV. The CDR3 is 15 amino acids. The CDR3 protein is CASSLLGLKVDTQYF. CDR3 nucleotides: TGTGCCAGCAGCCTATTAGGCCTAAAGGTGGATACGCAGTATTTT.

As to this clonotype: This may stem from a read error, because a much larger clone lies one nucleotide away. A library prepared for alpha chains yielded this beta chain as an off-target read; its size is of little meaning. The chain combines TRBV3-1 with TRBJ1-1, with D possibly TRBD1 on 5 matching bases. CDR3 length equals 14 residues. V lost 4 bases to trimming and J lost 4 bases, with 13 bases between them. The germline CDR1 and CDR2 sequences are LGHDT and YNNKEL (reference sequence). CDR3 protein: CASSLSTEVTEAFF. CDR3 DNA sequence: TGTGCCAGCAGCCTCTCGACAGAGGTCACTGAAGCTTTCTTT. Based on the CDR3 plus reference TRBV3-1 and TRBJ1-1, the full variable domain is DTAVSQTPKYLVTQMGNDKSIKCEQNLGHDTMYWYKQDSKKFLKIMFSYNNKELIINETVPNRFSPKSPDKAHLNLHINSLELGDSAVYFCASSLSTEVTEAFFGQGTRLTVV.

Within the sample, this clonotype is medium-sized. A library made for alpha chains picked up this beta chain off target, so its size means little. The chain recombines TRBV29-1 with TRBJ2-3, with D tentatively TRBD1 (5 bases). This CDR3 region has 14 residues. V was pared by 3 bases and J by 3 bases, with 13 bases between. Germline-derived CDR1 and CDR2 are SQVTM and ANQGSEA. For the CDR3, the DNA is TGCAGCGTTGATAACCCTCAGGGTACAGATACGCAGTATTTT. The encoded protein is CSVDNPQGTDTQYF.

This clonotype is medium-sized (0.01 to 0.1%) in the sample. For a library built for alpha chains, this beta chain is a stray read; little rests on its size. This chain joins TRBV7-3 and TRBJ1-3; TRBD1 aligns across 7 bases. Germline loops: CDR1 SGHTA, CDR2 FQGTGA. The CDR3 sequence is 15 residues long. J was trimmed by 4 bases and V by 5 bases; bases with no gene match: 8. CDR3 residues: CASSTQTGCGNTIYF. For the CDR3, the DNA is TGTGCCAGCAGCACGCAGACAGGGTGCGGAAACACCATATATTTT.

This clonotype has a count of ten or more. This beta chain is a stray sequence in a library constructed for alpha chains; its clone size is not meaningful. The chain carries TRBV6-2 or TRBV6-3 and TRBJ2-1; 8 nucleotides align to TRBD1. The CDR3 is made up of 17 amino acids. CDR1 MNHEY and CDR2 SVGEGT come from the germline V gene. The junction had 16 bases not matched to a gene; V was cut back by 6 bases and J by 6 bases. CDR3 residues: CASRKDRGSAMGNEQFF. The DNA of the CDR3 is TGTGCCAGCAGAAAAGACAGGGGTTCTGCTATGGGCAATGAGCAGTTCTTC.

This clonotype showed up many times. A library made for alpha chains picked up this beta chain off target, so its size means little. J is TRBJ1-2 and V is TRBV6-1; 7 bases agree with TRBD1. Germline V gives CDR1 MNHNS, CDR2 SASEGT. The CDR3 is 14 amino acids. V was pared by 0 bases and J by 5 bases, with 3 bases of the junction left unmatched. DNA of the CDR3: TGTGCCAGCAGTGAAGCGCGGACAGGTTATGGCTACACCTTC. This encodes CASSEARTGYGYTF.

Judged by abundance, this clonotype is medium-sized. A library made for alpha chains picked up this beta chain off target, so its size means little. The V and J genes are TRBV28 and TRBJ2-2; D is ambiguous. V gave up 6 bases and J gave up 1 base, with 3 bases separating them. Germline V lookup: CDR1 MDHEN, CDR2 SYDVKM. This CDR3 is 12 amino acids long. CDR3 DNA sequence: TGTGCCAGCAGAAAGAACACCGGGGAGCTGTTTTTT. Amino acid sequence: CASRKNTGELFF.

This clonotype was recorded at least ten times. The library was built for alpha chains, so this beta chain is an off-target read and its size means little. The CDR3 loop reads CAISESGYEQFF. The CDR3 DNA reads TGTGCCATCAGTGAGTCTGGGTATGAGCAGTTCTTC. The V gene is TRBV10-3, the J gene TRBJ2-1; no clear D. The CDR3 runs to 12 residues. Looked up from germline, CDR1 is ENHRY and CDR2 is SYGVKD. Between the trimmed V and J ends, which lost 0 bases and 8 bases, there was a span of 5 bases.

This clonotype came up a few times. This beta chain appears as a stray read in a library generated for alpha chains; its size is not informative. This rearrangement joins TRBV7-8 to TRBJ2-4, with no clear D. The V gene's germline CDR1 is SGHVS and CDR2 FQNEAQ. The CDR3 contains 18 residues. Trimming cost V 5 bases and J 0 bases, with 20 bases left between them. As DNA, the CDR3 is TGTGCCAGCAGCCTGTTGACTGCCGGAATCGTAGCCAAAAACATTCAGTACTTC. This encodes CASSLLTAGIVAKNIQYF.

This clonotype was recorded many times. A library prepared for alpha chains yielded this beta chain as an off-target read; its size is of little meaning. V gene TRBV19 combines with J gene TRBJ2-4, with a weak D call TRBD2 (6 bases). V lost 3 bases to trimming and J lost 7 bases, with 16 bases between them. The CDR3 is 15 residues long. Germline CDR1 is LNHDA and CDR2 is SQIVND (reference sequence). CDR3 protein: CASSMRRERSNIQYF. The CDR3 DNA follows: TGTGCCAGTAGTATGAGGAGGGAGCGGTCTAACATTCAGTACTTC.

This clonotype appeared many times. This beta chain turned up in a library designed for alpha chains; as an off-target read, its abundance says little. This chain links TRBV2 with TRBJ2-5; D ambiguous. The CDR3 covers 12 residues. V was clipped by 0 bases and J by 5 bases, with 4 bases between them. Germline CDR1 SNHLY, CDR2 FYNNEI. CDR3 nucleotides: TGTGCCAGCAGTGAAGCTCGGGAGACCCAGTACTTC. It is translated as CASSEARETQYF. The variable domain in full, completed from reference TRBV2 and TRBJ2-5, reads EPEVTQTPSHQVTQMGQEVILRCVPISNHLYFYWYRQILGQKVEFLVSFYNNEISEKSEIFDDQFSVERPDGSNFTLKIRSTKLEDSAMYFCASSEARETQYFGPGTRLLVL.

This clonotype came up many times. This beta chain is an unintended read in a library built for alpha chains; its size means little. This chain joins TRBV19 and TRBJ1-4; 9 bases align to TRBD1. This CDR3 region has 14 residues. J was trimmed by 6 bases and V by 4 bases; bases with no gene match: 3. CDR1 is LNHDA and CDR2 is SQIVND in the germline V gene (reference sequence). CDR3 loop: CASSNRGLDEKLFF. CDR3 bases: TGTGCCAGTAGTAACAGGGGGCTAGATGAAAAACTGTTTTTT.

Comments on this clonotype: The library was built for alpha chains, so this beta chain is an off-target read and its size means little. The chain is built from TRBV29-1 and TRBJ2-3; D ambiguous. Germline assignment: CDR1 SQVTM and CDR2 ANQGSEA. This CDR3 comprises 14 residues. The V gene lost 4 bases and the J gene lost 1 base, with 12 bases spanning the gap. The CDR3: CSVAAGAGTDTQYF. CDR3 sequence (DNA): TGCAGCGTTGCCGCCGGAGCCGGCACAGATACGCAGTATTTT.

The table lists this clonotype with many counts. This beta chain came through as a stray read in a library set up for alpha chains, and its size says little. The rearrangement uses TRBV7-2 and TRBJ1-4; maybe TRBD1 (5 bases). Trimming stripped 4 bases from V and 4 bases from J, with 10 bases between. Germline CDR1 and CDR2: SGHTA and FQGNSA. The CDR3 is 14 residues long. DNA for the CDR3: TGTGCCAGCAGCTACAGGACGGGTAATGAAAAACTGTTTTTT. Protein product: CASSYRTGNEKLFF.

By sample fraction, this clonotype is medium-sized. For a library built for alpha chains, this beta chain is a stray read; little rests on its size. The chain has TRBV5-1 and TRBJ2-5, with 7 bases matching TRBD1. J was trimmed by 2 bases and V by 4 bases; bases with no gene match: 8. Germline V lookup: CDR1 SGHRS, CDR2 YFSETQ. The CDR3 runs to 15 residues. Here the CDR3 DNA reads TGCGCCAGCAGCCCCCCCTCAGGGGGTCAAGAGACCCAGTACTTC. Its protein product is CASSPPSGGQETQYF.

As regards this clonotype: This beta chain lies outside the target of a library built for alpha chains; its clone size means little. V is TRBV2 and J is TRBJ2-2; TRBD1 matches 9 bases. Trimming took 8 bases from V and 5 from J; bases not matched to a gene: 21. CDR3 length: 19 amino acids. Germline loops: CDR1 SNHLY, CDR2 FYNNEI. The CDR3 reads CASGHFGQGPIISTGELFF. DNA for the CDR3: TGTGCCAGCGGGCATTTCGGACAGGGGCCGATAATAAGTACCGGGGAGCTGTTTTTT.

This clonotype was recorded many times. For a library built for alpha chains, this beta chain is a stray read; little rests on its size. The chain joins TRBV5-1 to TRBJ2-1, with 11 bases lining up with TRBD2. The germline V gene encodes CDR1 SGHRS and CDR2 YFSETQ. The CDR3 is 16 amino acids. V was pared by 4 bases and J by 9 bases, with 12 bases of the junction left unmatched. In DNA form, the CDR3 reads TGCGCCAGCAGCCGACTCCAGACTAGCGGGACGGGTGAGCAGTTCTTC. This encodes CASSRLQTSGTGEQFF.

The table lists this clonotype with many counts. As an off-target read in a library built for alpha chains, this beta chain has a frequency of little significance. This sequence joins TRBV29-1 and TRBJ2-1, with 7 bases matching TRBD2. This CDR3 has 14 residues. J was trimmed by 8 bases and V by 6 bases; bases with no gene match: 13. Germline CDR1 reads SQVTM; CDR2 reads ANQGSEA. CDR3 DNA: TGCAGCGTCCTACCGCTTGGGACTATTTATGAGCAGTTCTTC. Its protein product is CSVLPLGTIYEQFF.

At least ten counts were recorded for this clonotype. This beta chain lies outside the target of a library built for alpha chains; its clone size means little. V gene TRBV29-1 combines with J gene TRBJ1-2; 7 nucleotides align to TRBD1. The V gene end was trimmed by 6 bases and the J gene end by 0 bases; junction bases not matched to a gene: 7. CDR1 and CDR2 from the germline V gene are SQVTM and ANQGSEA. The CDR3 sequence is 14 residues long. CDR3 protein: CSVTTGSTNYGYTF. CDR3 in DNA: TGCAGCGTCACGACAGGGTCCACTAACTATGGCTACACCTTC. The full variable domain, with the rest looked up from reference TRBV29-1 and TRBJ1-2, is SAVISQKPSRDICQRGTSLTIQCQVDSQVTMMFWYRQQPGQSLTLIATANQGSEATYESGFVIDKFPISRPNLTFSTLTVSNMSPEDSSIYLCSVTTGSTNYGYTFGSGTRLTVV.

This clonotype was observed a handful of times. Little can be read into the size of this beta chain, an off-target read in a library designed for alpha chains. V gene TRBV7-8 combines with J gene TRBJ2-3; 7 bases are a match to TRBD2. Germline V gene lookup returns CDR1 SGHVS and CDR2 FQNEAQ. V lost 2 bases, J lost 4 bases, and 9 bases stayed unmatched. The CDR3 contains 16 residues. CDR3: CASSLLAGAVPDTQYF. In nucleotides, the CDR3 is TGTGCCAGCAGCTTATTGGCGGGAGCAGTCCCAGATACGCAGTATTTT.